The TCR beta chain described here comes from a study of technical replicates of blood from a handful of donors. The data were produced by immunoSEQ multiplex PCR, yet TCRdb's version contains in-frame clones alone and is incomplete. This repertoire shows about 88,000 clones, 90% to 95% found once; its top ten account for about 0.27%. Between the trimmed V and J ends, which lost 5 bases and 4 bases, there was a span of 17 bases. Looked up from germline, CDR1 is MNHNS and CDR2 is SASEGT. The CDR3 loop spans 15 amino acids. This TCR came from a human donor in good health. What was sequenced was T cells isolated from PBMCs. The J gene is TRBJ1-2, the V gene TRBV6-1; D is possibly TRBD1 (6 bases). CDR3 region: CASSPSPDRLYGYTF. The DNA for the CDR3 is TGTGCCAGCAGTCCAAGCCCGGACAGACTCTATGGCTACACCTTC.